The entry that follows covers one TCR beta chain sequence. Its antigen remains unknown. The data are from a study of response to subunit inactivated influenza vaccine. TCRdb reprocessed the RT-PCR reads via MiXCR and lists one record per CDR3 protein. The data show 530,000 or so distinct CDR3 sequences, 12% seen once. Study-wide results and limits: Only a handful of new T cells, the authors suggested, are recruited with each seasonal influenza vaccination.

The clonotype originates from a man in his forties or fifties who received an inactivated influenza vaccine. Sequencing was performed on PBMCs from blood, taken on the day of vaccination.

The CDR3 sequence is CSARGAQNTDTQYF. CDR3 nucleotide sequence: TGCAGTGCTAGAGGTGCTCAAAACACAGATACGCAGTATTTT. The chain is built from TRBV20-1 and TRBJ2-3; the D is unclear. The CDR3 is 14 amino acids. The V end was cut by 1 base, the J end by 2 bases, with 10 bases between. CDR1 and CDR2 (germline): DFQATT, SNEGSKA (reference sequence).